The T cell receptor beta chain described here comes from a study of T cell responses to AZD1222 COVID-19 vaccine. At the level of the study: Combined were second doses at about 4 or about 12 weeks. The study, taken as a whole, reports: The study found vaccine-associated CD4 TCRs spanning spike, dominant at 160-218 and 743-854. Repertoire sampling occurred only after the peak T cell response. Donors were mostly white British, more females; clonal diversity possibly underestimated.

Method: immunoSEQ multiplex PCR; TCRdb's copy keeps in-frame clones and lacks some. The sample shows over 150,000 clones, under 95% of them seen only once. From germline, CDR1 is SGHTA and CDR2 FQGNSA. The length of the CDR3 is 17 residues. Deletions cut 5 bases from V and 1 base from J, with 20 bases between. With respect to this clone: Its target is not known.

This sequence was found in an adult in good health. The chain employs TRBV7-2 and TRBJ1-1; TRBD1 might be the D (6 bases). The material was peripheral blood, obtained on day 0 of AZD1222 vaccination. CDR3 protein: CASSQEGQGRANTEAFF. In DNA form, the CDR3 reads TGTGCCAGCAGCCAAGAGGGGCAGGGGAGGGCGAACACTGAAGCTTTCTTT.